The 5 T cell receptor beta chains below come from one sample, sequenced in a study of tumor-infiltrating lymphocytes in primary liver carcinoma. Co-extraction of both nucleic acids (RNA and DNA) used about 20-34 mg of unsorted bulk tissue. TCR beta cDNA was reverse-transcribed from roughly 520 ng of total RNA. The reaction used a constant-region primer and ProtoScript II reverse transcriptase. Slightly modified ARM-PCR served as the procedure for the TCR beta libraries. These libraries came from three rounds of nested multiplex PCR. The two initial PCR rounds, roughly 9 cycles each, used TRBV1-TRBV30 forward and C-beta reverse primers. TCRdb reprocessed the multiplex PCR reads via MiXCR and lists one record per CDR3 protein. The sample lists 95,000 to 150,000 distinct CDR3 sequences; 50% to 70% were seen once. Sequencing was done on a sample of liver tumor tissue from sampling region 1. The subset denotes: tumor region T1, superior pole. The receptors stem from a woman aged 60-75 years with primary liver carcinoma and hepatitis B virus infection.

This clonotype occurred a few times. This sequence may be a read error, since a much larger clone differs from it by one base. The chain combines TRBV12-3 or TRBV12-4 with TRBJ1-1; unclear D gene. The CDR3 is made up of 12 amino acids. CDR3 region: CPSSNRVTEAFF. For the CDR3, the DNA is TGTCCCAGCAGTAATCGGGTCACTGAAGCTTTCTTT.

As for this clonotype: This may arise from a read error, as a much more abundant clone is one base away. J is TRBJ2-2 and V is TRBV6-1, with 12 bases matching TRBD2. This CDR3 comprises 16 residues. V was clipped by 5 bases and J by 1 base; unmatched bases: 2. The V gene's germline CDR1 is MNHNS and CDR2 SASEGT. CDR3 nucleotide sequence: TGTGCCAGCAGTCCGACTAGCGGGAGGAACACCGGGGAGCTGTTTTTT. Translated, it gives CASSPTSGRNTGELFF.

The chain couples TRBV2 to TRBJ2-3; 8 positions agree with TRBD1. The CDR3 runs to 14 residues. The germline V gene encodes CDR1 SNHLY and CDR2 FYNNEI. V lost 6 bases, J lost 3 bases, and 5 bases stayed unmatched. CDR3 protein: CASSYRGITDTQYF. The CDR3 DNA is TGTGCCAGCAGCTACAGGGGGATTACAGATACGCAGTATTTT.

Comment on this clonotype: Sequence at one end of the junction differs from germline and may be a read error. The chain recombines TRBV29-1 with TRBJ1-2; D may be TRBD1 (5 bases). Germline values: CDR1 SQVTM, CDR2 ANQGSEA. CDR3 length: 14 amino acids. CDR3 in DNA: TGCATCGTTACCCGGGGGACGGGCGCTCGCGGATACACCTTC. This encodes CIVTRGTGARGYTF.

Concerning this clonotype: As the CDR3 is not closed by the conserved phenylalanine or tryptophan, this likely results from a read error. This sequence joins TRBV12-3 or TRBV12-4 and TRBJ2-2; 11 bases are shared with TRBD2. This CDR3 comprises 16 residues. CDR3 sequence (DNA): TGTGCCAGCAGGAGTCCGACTAGCGGGAACACCGGGGAACTGTTTTCT. This translates into CASRSPTSGNTGELFS.